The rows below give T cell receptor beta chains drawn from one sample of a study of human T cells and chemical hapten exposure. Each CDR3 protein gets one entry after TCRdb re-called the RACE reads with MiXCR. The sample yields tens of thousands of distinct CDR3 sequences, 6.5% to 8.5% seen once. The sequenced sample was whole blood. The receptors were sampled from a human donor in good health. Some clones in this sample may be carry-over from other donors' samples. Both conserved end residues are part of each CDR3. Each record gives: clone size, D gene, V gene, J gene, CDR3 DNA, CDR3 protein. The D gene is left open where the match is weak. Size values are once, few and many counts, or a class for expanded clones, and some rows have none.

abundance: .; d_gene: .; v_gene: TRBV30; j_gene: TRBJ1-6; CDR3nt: TGTGCCTGGAAAGGATATAATTCACCCCTCCACTTT; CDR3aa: CAWKGYNSPLHF
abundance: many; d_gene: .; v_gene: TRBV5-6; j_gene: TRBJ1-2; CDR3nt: TGTGCCAGCAGCGGATATGGCTACACCTTC; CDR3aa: CASSGYGYTF
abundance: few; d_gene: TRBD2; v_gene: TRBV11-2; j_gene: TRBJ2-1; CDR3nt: TGTGCCAGCAGCCGTCAGCTAGCGGGGGGAACCTACAATGAGCAGTTCTTC; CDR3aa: CASSRQLAGGTYNEQFF
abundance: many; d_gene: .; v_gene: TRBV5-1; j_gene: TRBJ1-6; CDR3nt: TGCGCCAGCAAGGCGGGGCGGGGACCCCTCCACTTT; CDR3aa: CASKAGRGPLHF
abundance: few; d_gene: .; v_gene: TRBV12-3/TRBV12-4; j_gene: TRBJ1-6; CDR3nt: TGTGCCAGCAGTTTGGGGACAATTAATAATTCACCCCTCCACTTT; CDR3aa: CASSLGTINNSPLHF
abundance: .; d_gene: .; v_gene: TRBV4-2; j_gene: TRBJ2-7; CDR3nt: TGTGCCAACAGCCAAGGCGAGGGGTTCTACGAGCAGTACTTC; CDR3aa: CANSQGEGFYEQYF
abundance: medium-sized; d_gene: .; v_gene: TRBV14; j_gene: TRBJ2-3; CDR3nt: TGTGCCAGCAGCCAAGACCACGTGACAGATACGCAGTATTTT; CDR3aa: CASSQDHVTDTQYF
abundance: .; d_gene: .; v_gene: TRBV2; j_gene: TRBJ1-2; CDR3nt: TGTGCCAGCAGCCGGGGGGCTGGCTACACCTTC; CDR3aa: CASSRGAGYTF
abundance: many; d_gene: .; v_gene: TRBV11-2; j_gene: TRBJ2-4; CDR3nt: TGTGCCAGCAGCTTAGTAGGCCAAACCAAAAACATTCAGTACTTC; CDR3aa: CASSLVGQTKNIQYF
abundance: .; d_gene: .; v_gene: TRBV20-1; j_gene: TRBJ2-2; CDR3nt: TGCAGTGCTAGCCCTTCTGTGCACACCGGGGAGCTGTTTTTT; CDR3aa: CSASPSVHTGELFF
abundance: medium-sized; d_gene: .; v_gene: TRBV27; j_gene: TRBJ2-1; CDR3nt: TGTGCCAGCGGTATCGGTACAGTTAATGAGCAGTTCTTC; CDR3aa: CASGIGTVNEQFF
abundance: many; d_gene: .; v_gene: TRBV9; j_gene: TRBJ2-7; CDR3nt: TGTGCCAGCAGCCTACGCCCGGGGGCGGGATACGAGCAGTACTTC; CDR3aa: CASSLRPGAGYEQYF
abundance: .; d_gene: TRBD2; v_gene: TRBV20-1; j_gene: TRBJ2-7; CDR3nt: TGCAGTGCTAGAGTACCGGCGGGAGGAACTCGTGAGCAGTACTTC; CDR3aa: CSARVPAGGTREQYF
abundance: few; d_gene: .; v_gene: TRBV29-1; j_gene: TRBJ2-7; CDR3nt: TGCAGCGTTGGTCAGGGTGGCAACGAGCAGTACTTC; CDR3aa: CSVGQGGNEQYF
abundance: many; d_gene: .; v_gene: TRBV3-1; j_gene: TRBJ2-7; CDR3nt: TGTGCCAGCAGATTTACCGGGACGGGAAGACTGGGAGCCACCTACGAGCAGTACTTC; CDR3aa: CASRFTGTGRLGATYEQYF
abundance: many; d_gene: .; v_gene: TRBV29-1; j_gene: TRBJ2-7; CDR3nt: TGCAGCGTTGTTGAGGAGACAGGATCCTACGAGCAGTACTTC; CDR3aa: CSVVEETGSYEQYF
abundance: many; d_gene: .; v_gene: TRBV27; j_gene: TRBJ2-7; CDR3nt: TGTGCCAGCAGCCCGGGACACTTCTACGAGCAGTACTTC; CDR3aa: CASSPGHFYEQYF
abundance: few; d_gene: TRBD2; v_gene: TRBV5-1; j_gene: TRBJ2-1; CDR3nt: TGCGCCAGCAGCTTGGGGGGGACTAGCGGGAGGAGCTCCTACAATGAGCAGTTCTTC; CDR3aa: CASSLGGTSGRSSYNEQFF
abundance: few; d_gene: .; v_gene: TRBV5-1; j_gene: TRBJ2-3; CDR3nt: TGCGCCAGCAGCTTCATACGAGCTGGCACAGATACGCAGTATTTT; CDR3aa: CASSFIRAGTDTQYF